These 12 T cell receptor beta chains were all obtained from the same sample, sequenced in a study of identical twins. TCRdb reanalysed the 5' RACE reads using MiXCR and keeps one entry per CDR3 protein. The sample lists 500,000 to 650,000 distinct CDR3 sequences, 20% to 25% occurring once. The sample also formed part of further work on yellow fever vaccine responses in identical twins.

Sequences were obtained from CD4+ T cells sorted from blood. These TCRs come from a woman in her late teens or twenties in good health.

This clonotype was seen a handful of times. The CDR3 loop is CSVSSGSGTETQYF. Written as DNA, the CDR3 is TGCAGCGTTTCTAGCGGGAGTGGGACAGAGACCCAGTACTTC. This chain connects TRBV29-1 to TRBJ2-5; 10 bases match TRBD2. Germline values: CDR1 SQVTM, CDR2 ANQGSEA. The CDR3 runs 14 residues. After removal of 5 bases from V and 4 bases from J, the junction contained 7 bases not matched to a gene.

This chain connects TRBV4-1 to TRBJ2-7; 7 nucleotides align to TRBD2. This CDR3 region has 16 residues. V gave up 6 bases and J gave up 3 bases; unmatched junction bases: 14. The germline CDR1 and CDR2 sequences are MGHRA and YSYEKL. The CDR3 sequence is CASSPKSPGGHYEQYF. CDR3 DNA sequence: TGCGCCAGCAGTCCCAAGTCCCCGGGAGGACACTACGAGCAGTACTTC.

This clonotype has a handful of counts. The chain uses TRBV6-5 and TRBJ2-1; D ambiguous. Germline V gene lookup returns CDR1 MNHEY and CDR2 SVGAGI. The germline V and J ends were trimmed by 0 bases and 4 bases, with 10 bases remaining between them. The CDR3 runs to 15 residues. The CDR3 DNA sequence: TGTGCCAGCAGTTACTCGAATCTCCTATACAATGAGCAGTTCTTC. It is translated as CASSYSNLLYNEQFF.

There are many counts of this clonotype. The chain is built from TRBV7-9 and TRBJ2-4; D possibly corresponds to TRBD2 (7 bases). Looked up from germline, CDR1 is SEHNR and CDR2 is FQNEAQ (reference sequence). The CDR3 is 13 residues long. V was cut by 5 bases and J by 7 bases, with 12 bases left in between. CDR3 in DNA: TGTGCCAGCAGCGGGGGGGCAATGAACATTCAGTACTTC. Protein sequence: CASSGGAMNIQYF. The whole variable domain, remainder taken from reference TRBV7-9 and TRBJ2-4, is DTGVSQNPRHKITKRGQNVTFRCDPISEHNRLYWYRQTLGQGPEFLTYFQNEAQLEKSRLLSDRFSAERPKGSFSTLEIQRTEQGDSAMYLCASSGGAMNIQYFGAGTRLSVL.

In this sample, this clonotype turned up a few times. The chain links TRBV9 to TRBJ2-1; no clear D gene. Germline CDR1 and CDR2: SGDLS and YYNGEE. The ends were cut back, 0 bases at V and 9 bases at J, with 10 bases in the middle. This CDR3 is 13 amino acids long. In DNA form, the CDR3 reads TGTGCCAGCAGCGTAGCCTCCCGTGGTGAGCAGTTCTTC. It yields the protein CASSVASRGEQFF.

The chain employs TRBV7-9 and TRBJ2-3, with 7 bases matching TRBD2. Trimming at V came to 4 bases and at J to 4 bases, leaving 14 bases not matched to a gene. Germline CDR1 reads SEHNR; CDR2 reads FQNEAQ (reference sequence). CDR3 size: 17 residues. The CDR3 DNA reads as TGTGCCAGCAGCTCCCCCGCCGGCGGGAGCTGGGCAGATACGCAGTATTTT. Translating it yields CASSSPAGGSWADTQYF.

This clonotype has just a few counts. The chain couples TRBV10-3 to TRBJ1-2; D uncertain. From germline, CDR1 is ENHRY and CDR2 SYGVKD. The length of the CDR3 is 13 residues. V gave up 6 bases and J gave up 8 bases, with 16 bases separating them. The CDR3 coding sequence is TGTGCCATCAGGGAAGGCAGCCTCGTGGGCTACACCTTC. Translating it yields CAIREGSLVGYTF.

This clonotype was seen at least ten times. The chain carries TRBV4-2 and TRBJ2-1; a weak D match, TRBD2 (5 bases). Germline CDR1 is LGHNA and CDR2 is YNFKEQ. The V and J ends lost 0 bases and 3 bases respectively, with 12 bases between them. The CDR3 length is 16 residues. Here the CDR3 DNA reads TGTGCCAGCAGCCAAGATCACAGCGGAAACTACAATGAGCAGTTCTTC. Translated: CASSQDHSGNYNEQFF.

The CDR3 is CASSEARAGPYNEQFF. CDR3 bases: TGTGCCAGCAGTGAAGCCCGGGCAGGGCCGTACAATGAGCAGTTCTTC. The genes are TRBV2 and TRBJ2-1; tentatively, D is TRBD1 (5 bases). Germline-derived CDR1 and CDR2 are SNHLY and FYNNEI. The CDR3 is made up of 16 amino acids. V lost 0 bases to trimming and J lost 4 bases, with 13 bases between them.

This clonotype occurred a few times. The chain carries TRBV7-2 and TRBJ2-2, with D perhaps matching TRBD2 (6 bases). Germline V gene data show CDR1 as SGHTA and CDR2 as FQGNSA. The V and J ends lost 5 bases and 6 bases respectively, with 16 bases between them. This CDR3 is built from 15 residues. In DNA, the CDR3 is TGTGCCAGCAGCGCTCTGACTAGGGCGGCCGGGGAGCTGTTTTTT. Its protein product is CASSALTRAAGELFF.

This clonotype turned up a few times. The V gene is TRBV11-2, the J gene TRBJ2-7; D uncertain. Germline V gene data show CDR1 as SGHAT and CDR2 as FQNNGV. The CDR3 sequence is 13 residues long. Between the trimmed V and J ends, which lost 2 bases and 7 bases, there was a span of 12 bases. The CDR3 DNA reads as TGTGCCAGCAGCTTAATCTCTTCTAGAGAGCAGTACTTC. This encodes CASSLISSREQYF.

The chain employs TRBV20-1 and TRBJ2-1; 9 bases are a match to TRBD2. The CDR3 consists of 16 residues. Germline CDR1 and CDR2: DFQATT and SNEGSKA (reference sequence). V was clipped by 1 base and J by 0 bases; unmatched bases: 4. The CDR3, as DNA: TGCAGTGCTAGAGGTGGGCGGGGGGGCTCCTACAATGAGCAGTTCTTC. Its translation: CSARGGRGGSYNEQFF.